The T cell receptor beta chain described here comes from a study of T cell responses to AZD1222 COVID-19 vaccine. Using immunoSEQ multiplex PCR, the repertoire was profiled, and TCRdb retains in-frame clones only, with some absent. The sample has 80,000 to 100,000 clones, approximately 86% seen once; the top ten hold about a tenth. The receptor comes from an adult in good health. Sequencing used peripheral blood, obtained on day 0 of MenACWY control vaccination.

The CDR3 spells CASSLQGASNYGYTF. The CDR3 nucleotides read TGCGCCAGCAGCTTACAGGGGGCTAGTAACTATGGCTACACCTTC. The rearrangement links TRBV5-1 to TRBJ1-2; 9 positions match TRBD1. The length of the CDR3 is 15 residues. The J segment lost 1 base and the V segment lost 2 bases, leaving 3 bases of the junction unmatched. The germline gives CDR1 SGHRS, CDR2 YFSETQ.